Listed here is a single T cell receptor (beta chain). Trimming took 0 bases from V and 2 from J; bases not matched to a gene: 10. Germline CDR1 LGHNA, CDR2 YSLEER. This CDR3 has 17 amino acids. Stimulators, some 200,000 irradiated and violet-dye-labeled cells, were plated with some 200,000 CFSE-labeled responder cells. This sample was taken from a study of graft-versus-host responses after intestinal transplantation. Overall study context: Tacrolimus and steroids were given for around 3 years to all recipients after anti-thymocyte globulin induction.

The repertoire was sequenced with immunoSEQ multiplex PCR; TCRdb's copy has only in-frame clones and lacks some. This sample has 13,000 or so clones, with around two fifths found just once. Study-wide points: GvH clones surfaced in recipient marrow, some emerging earlier in ileum or blood.

The chain employs TRBV4-3 and TRBJ2-7, with 7 bases lining up with TRBD2. The origin of this receptor is a human patient who received an intestinal transplant. This specimen consisted of alloreactive CD4+ T cells from a mixed lymphocyte reaction culture, obtained before intestinal transplant. The subset denotes: CFSE-low proliferating T cells sorted from roughly 6-day pre-transplant mixed lymphocyte reaction (GvH or HvG direction). The CDR3 loop reads CASSQDPLGGLAYEQYF. DNA for the CDR3: TGCGCCAGCAGCCAAGATCCGCTCGGGGGGTTAGCCTACGAGCAGTACTTC.